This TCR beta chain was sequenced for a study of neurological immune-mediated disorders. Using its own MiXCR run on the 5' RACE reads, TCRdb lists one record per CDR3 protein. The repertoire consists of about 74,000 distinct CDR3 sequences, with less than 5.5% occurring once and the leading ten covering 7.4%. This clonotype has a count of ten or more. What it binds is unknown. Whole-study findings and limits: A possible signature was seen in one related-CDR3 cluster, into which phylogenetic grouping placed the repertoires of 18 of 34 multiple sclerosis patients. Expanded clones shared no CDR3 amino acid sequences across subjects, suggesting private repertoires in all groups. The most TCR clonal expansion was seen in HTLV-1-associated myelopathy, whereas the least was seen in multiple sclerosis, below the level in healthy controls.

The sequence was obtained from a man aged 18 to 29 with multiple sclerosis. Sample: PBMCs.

The CDR3 here is CASSLAPDRGRAFF. DNA for the CDR3: TGCGCCAGCAGCTTGGCCCCGGACAGGGGTCGGGCTTTCTTT. The chain carries TRBV5-1 and TRBJ1-1; TRBD1 agrees at 9 bases. The CDR3 length is 14 residues. CDR1 and CDR2 (germline): SGHRS, YFSETQ. V lost 0 bases to trimming and J lost 11 bases; unmatched junction nucleotides: 8.